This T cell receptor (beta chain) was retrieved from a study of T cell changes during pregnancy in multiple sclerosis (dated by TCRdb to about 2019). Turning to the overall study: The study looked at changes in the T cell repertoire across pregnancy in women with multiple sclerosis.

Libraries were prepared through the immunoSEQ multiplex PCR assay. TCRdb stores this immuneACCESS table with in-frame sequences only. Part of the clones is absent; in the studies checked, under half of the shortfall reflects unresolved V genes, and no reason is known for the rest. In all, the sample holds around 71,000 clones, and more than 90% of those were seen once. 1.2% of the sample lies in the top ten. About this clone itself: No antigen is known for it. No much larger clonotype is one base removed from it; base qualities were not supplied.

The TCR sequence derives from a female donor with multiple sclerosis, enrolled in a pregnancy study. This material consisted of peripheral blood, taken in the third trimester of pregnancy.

The CDR3 corresponds to CASSYWTGGSRTEAFF. The DNA sequence is given as TGCGCCAGCAGTTACTGGACAGGGGGCAGTCGTACTGAAGCTTTCTTT. Recombination joined TRBV5-1 with TRBJ1-1; 11 junctional bases match TRBD1. Ends trimmed: V by 5 bases, J by 5 bases; bases unmatched to a gene: 11. The CDR3 has 16 amino acids, counting the end cysteine and phenylalanine. The only DNA kept is the CDR3, 48 bases in frame from the first base. For CDR1 and CDR2, the germline V gene lists SGHRS and YFSETQ.